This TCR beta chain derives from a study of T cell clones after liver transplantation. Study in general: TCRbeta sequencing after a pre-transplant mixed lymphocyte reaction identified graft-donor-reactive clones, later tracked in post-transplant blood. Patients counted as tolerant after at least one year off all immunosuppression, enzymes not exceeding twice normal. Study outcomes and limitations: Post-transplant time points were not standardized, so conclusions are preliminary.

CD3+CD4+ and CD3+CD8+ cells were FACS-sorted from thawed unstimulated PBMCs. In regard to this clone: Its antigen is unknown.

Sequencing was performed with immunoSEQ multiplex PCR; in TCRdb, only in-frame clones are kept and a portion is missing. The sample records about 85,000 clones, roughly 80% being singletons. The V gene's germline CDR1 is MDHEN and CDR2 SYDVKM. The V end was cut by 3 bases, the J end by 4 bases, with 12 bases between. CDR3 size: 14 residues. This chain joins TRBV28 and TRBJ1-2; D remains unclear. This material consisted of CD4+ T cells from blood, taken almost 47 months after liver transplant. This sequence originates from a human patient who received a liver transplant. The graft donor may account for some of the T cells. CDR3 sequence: CASSLSDTAYGYTF. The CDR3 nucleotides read TGTGCCAGCAGTTTGAGTGACACGGCCTATGGCTACACCTTC.